The 2 T cell receptor beta chains presented below share a single source sample, sequenced in a study of blood T cell repertoires in COVID-19. Assay used: immunoSEQ multiplex PCR; TCRdb lists only in-frame clones, some missing. This table has about 150,000 clones, over 80% appearing once. The material sequenced was PBMCs or T cells enriched from blood (not recorded which). The receptors derive from a woman in her 50s who had been exposed to COVID-19.

The chain combines TRBV6-5 with TRBJ1-4; no firm D call. This CDR3 is 14 amino acids long. The V gene's germline CDR1 is MNHEY and CDR2 SVGAGI. Trimming removed 2 bases from V and 6 bases from J, with 10 bases in between. CDR3 coding DNA: TGTGCCAGCAGTTACCGATCGCGTTATGAAAAACTGTTTTTT. Translating it yields CASSYRSRYEKLFF.

As concerns this clone: At one boundary the junction diverges from the germline segment, which might be a read error. V and J are TRBV6-6 and TRBJ2-2; 9 positions agree with TRBD2. Germline V gene sequence: CDR1 MNHNY, CDR2 SVGAGI (reference sequence). This CDR3 has 16 residues. The CDR3 loop is CASSYKAGGNPGELFF. CDR3 nucleotides: TGTGCCAGCAGTTACAAGGCGGGAGGGAACCCCGGGGAGCTGTTTTTT.